A selection of T cell receptor beta chains follows, all from one sample in a study of blood T cell repertoires in COVID-19. The method was immunoSEQ multiplex PCR; TCRdb's version includes in-frame clones alone and lacks a portion of them. The table records a few hundred thousand clones, roughly 91% of them present only once. The sample taken for sequencing was peripheral blood. The receptors come from a woman between 25 and 40 years old with COVID-19, enrolled during active disease. The CDR3 runs from the conserved cysteine through the conserved F or W. A row's size may be missing; if present it is once, few, many or a size class.

clone size	V gene	J gene	CDR3 protein
once	TRBV7-9	TRBJ2-3	CASSFGTTDTQYF
once	TRBV2	TRBJ2-1	CASAGGGAVEQFF
once	TRBV27	TRBJ1-1	CASSSRGLTEAFF
.	TRBV11-3	TRBJ2-5	CASSLAAGRQETQYF
.	TRBV18	TRBJ2-7	CASSPGAVTSYEQYF
.	TRBV6-5	TRBJ2-3	CASRRTGTHTDTQYF
.	TRBV19	TRBJ1-2	CASSGQETGGEGYTF
.	TRBV28	TRBJ2-1	CASSFLGGAWGNEQFF
.	TRBV12-3/TRBV12-4	TRBJ1-1	CASSFRDTEAFF
.	TRBV6-1	TRBJ1-1	CASSEGHRKPNTEAFF
.	TRBV28	TRBJ2-3	CASSSPGSSTDTQYF
.	TRBV20-1	TRBJ2-1	CSASGGLAGLNEQFF
.	TRBV29-1	TRBJ1-4	CSVVETAGKKLFF
.	TRBV19	TRBJ1-6	CASSTGGGTPLHF
.	TRBV29-1	TRBJ2-7	CSVDGGRDSAYEQYF
.	TRBV18	TRBJ1-1	CASSPYAGNTEAFF
once	TRBV5-1	TRBJ1-1	CASSLSVGTEAFF
.	TRBV5-4	TRBJ1-2	CASSKGQGADYGYTF
.	TRBV7-9	TRBJ2-5	CASSQQAPSGETQYF
.	TRBV21-1	TRBJ2-2	CASIPQQRGRGVGVFPGELFF
.	TRBV6-1	TRBJ1-5	CASSAHVGEWSRGQPQHF
.	TRBV6-5	TRBJ2-2	CATRGLSTGELFF
.	TRBV16	TRBJ1-1	CASSQSTGVTEAFF
.	TRBV18	TRBJ1-2	CASSSGVVGYTF
.	TRBV2	TRBJ1-6	CASSERGLRTSSYNSPLHF
.	TRBV2	TRBJ1-4	CASSESTTNEKLFF
.	TRBV6-6	TRBJ2-4	CASSPTPPVAGGVRNIQYF
.	TRBV5-1	TRBJ1-2	CASSLGDRELRDYGYTF
few	TRBV24-1	TRBJ1-5	CATRGDRGKNQPQHF
.	TRBV9	TRBJ1-1	CASSSGQGNTEAFF
.	TRBV19	TRBJ1-5	CASSPRFSGNQPQHF
.	TRBV12-5	TRBJ1-1	CASGFRTGVVNTEAFF
.	TRBV7-8	TRBJ1-1	CASSLWRDRGGMNTEAFF
.	TRBV3-1/TRBV3-2	TRBJ1-1	CASSQRGRVTEAFF
.	TRBV3-1/TRBV3-2	TRBJ2-5	CASSQGGTSLETQYF
.	TRBV27	TRBJ2-1	CASSFGGYNEQFF
.	TRBV5-1	TRBJ1-1	CASSFVSGFETEAFF
.	TRBV7-2	TRBJ1-2	CASTLRQGPNYGYTF
.	TRBV7-2	TRBJ1-2	CAIREGSSDFHGYTF
.	TRBV7-3	TRBJ1-6	CASSSGNSPLHF
.	TRBV7-7	TRBJ2-3	CASSLGGRGTDTQYF
.	TRBV5-1	TRBJ2-3	CASSLTRDTQYF
once	TRBV27	TRBJ2-1	CASSPGQGNNEQFF
.	TRBV4-3	TRBJ2-6	CASSQDIGSGANVLTF
.	TRBV3-1/TRBV3-2	TRBJ2-7	CASSQDPQGTYEQYF
.	TRBV11-1	TRBJ2-3	CASRPLAGVTDTQYF
few	TRBV14	TRBJ1-4	CASSHKQGLNEKLFF
.	TRBV6-5	TRBJ1-3	CASSLSVGNTIYF
.	TRBV6-2/TRBV6-3	TRBJ2-7	CASSYWGGEQYF
once	TRBV28	TRBJ2-4	CASSPLGTSGGIAKNIQYF
.	TRBV7-9	TRBJ2-3	CASSATGGADTQYF
.	TRBV5-1	TRBJ1-3	CASSLTSSTTGDHSGNTIYF
few	TRBV29-1	TRBJ1-3	CSVASGSSGNTIYF
.	TRBV6-5	TRBJ1-1	CASRPTGLTEAFF
.	TRBV9	TRBJ1-1	CASSVAHRTEAFF
.	TRBV7-2	TRBJ1-3	CASSLQGNGNTIYF
.	TRBV10-1	TRBJ1-1	CASSESRGMNTEAFF
.	TRBV2	TRBJ1-5	CASSVGLGQARQPQHF
.	TRBV19	TRBJ1-1	CASTRDRRNTEAFF